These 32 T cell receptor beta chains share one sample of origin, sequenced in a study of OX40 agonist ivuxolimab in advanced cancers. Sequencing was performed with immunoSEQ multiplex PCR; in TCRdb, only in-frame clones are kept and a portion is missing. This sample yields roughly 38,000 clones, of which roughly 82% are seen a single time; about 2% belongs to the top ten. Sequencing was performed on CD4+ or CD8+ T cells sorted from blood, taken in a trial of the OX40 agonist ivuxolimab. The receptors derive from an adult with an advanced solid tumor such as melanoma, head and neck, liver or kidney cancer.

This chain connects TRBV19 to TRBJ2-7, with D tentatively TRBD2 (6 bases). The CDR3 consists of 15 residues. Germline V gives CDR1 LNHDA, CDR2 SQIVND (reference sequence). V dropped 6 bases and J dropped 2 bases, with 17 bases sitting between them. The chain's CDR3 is CASSRGTARTYEQYF. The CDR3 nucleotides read TGTGCCAGTAGCCGTGGGACTGCAAGAACCTACGAGCAGTACTTC.

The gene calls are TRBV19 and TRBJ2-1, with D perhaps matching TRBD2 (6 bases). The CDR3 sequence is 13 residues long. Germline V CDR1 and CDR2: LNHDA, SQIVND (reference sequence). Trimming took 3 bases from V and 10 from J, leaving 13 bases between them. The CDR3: CASSIGGRSEQFF. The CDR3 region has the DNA TGTGCCAGTAGTATTGGGGGGAGGTCCGAGCAGTTCTTC. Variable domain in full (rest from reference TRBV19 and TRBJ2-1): DGGITQSPKYLFRKEGQNVTLSCEQNLNHDAMYWYRQDPGQGLRLIYYSQIVNDFQKGDIAEGYSVSREKKESFPLTVTSAQKNPTAFYLCASSIGGRSEQFFGPGTRLTVL.

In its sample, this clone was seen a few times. CDR3 nucleotide sequence: TGTGCCAGTAGTAGAGATGCGGGAGTGAATGGAGATACGCAGTATTTT. Translation gives CASSRDAGVNGDTQYF. V and J are TRBV19 and TRBJ2-3; 7 bases are a match to TRBD2. V was clipped by 4 bases and J by 5 bases; unmatched bases: 12. Looked up from germline, CDR1 is LNHDA and CDR2 is SQIVND (reference sequence). This CDR3 contains 16 residues.

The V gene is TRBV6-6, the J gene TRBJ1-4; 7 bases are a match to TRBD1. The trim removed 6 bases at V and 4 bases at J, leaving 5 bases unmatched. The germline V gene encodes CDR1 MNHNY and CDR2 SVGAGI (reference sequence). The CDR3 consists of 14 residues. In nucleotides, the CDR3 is TGTGCCAGCAGGACGACAGGGCTTAATGAAAAACTGTTTTTT. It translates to CASRTTGLNEKLFF.

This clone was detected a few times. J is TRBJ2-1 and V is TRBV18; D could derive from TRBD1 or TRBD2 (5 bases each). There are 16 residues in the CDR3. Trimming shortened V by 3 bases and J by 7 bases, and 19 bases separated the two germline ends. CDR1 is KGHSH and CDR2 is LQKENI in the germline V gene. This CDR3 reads CASSPAWGSSSNEQFF. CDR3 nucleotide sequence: TGTGCCAGCTCACCGGCTTGGGGGAGCTCTTCAAATGAGCAGTTCTTC.

CDR3 loop: CASSIPPPGAFRHF. In DNA form, the CDR3 reads TGTGCCAGTAGTATCCCCCCTCCAGGGGCCTTTCGGCATTTT. The chain couples TRBV19 to TRBJ1-5; maybe TRBD1 (6 bases). The germline CDR1 and CDR2 sequences are LNHDA and SQIVND (reference sequence). This CDR3 comprises 14 residues. V dropped 3 bases and J dropped 15 bases, with 21 bases sitting between them.

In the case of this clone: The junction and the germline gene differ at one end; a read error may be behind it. The CDR3 reads CASSYSTRDRFFF. CDR3 DNA sequence: TGTGCCAGCAGTTACTCGACCCGGGACCGCTTTTTTTTT. The rearrangement joins TRBV6-6 to TRBJ1-5, with D perhaps matching TRBD1 (5 bases). CDR3 size: 13 residues. Per germline, CDR1 MNHNY and CDR2 SVGAGI (reference sequence).

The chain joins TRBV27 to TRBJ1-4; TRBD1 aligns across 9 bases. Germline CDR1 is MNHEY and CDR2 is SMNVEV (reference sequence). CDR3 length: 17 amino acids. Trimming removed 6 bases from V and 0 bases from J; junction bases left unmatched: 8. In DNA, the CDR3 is TGTGCCAGCAGCCAGACAGGGGGAAAAGCAACTAATGAAAAACTGTTTTTT. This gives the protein CASSQTGGKATNEKLFF.

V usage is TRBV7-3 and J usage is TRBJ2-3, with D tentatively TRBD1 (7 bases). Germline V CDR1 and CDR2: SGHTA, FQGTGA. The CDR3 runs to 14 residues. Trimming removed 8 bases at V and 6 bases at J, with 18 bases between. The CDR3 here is CASGHSGGGDTQYF. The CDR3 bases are TGTGCCAGCGGTCATAGCGGAGGGGGCGATACGCAGTATTTT. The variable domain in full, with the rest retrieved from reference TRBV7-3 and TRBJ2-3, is GAGVSQTPSNKVTEKGKYVELRCDPISGHTALYWYRQSLGQGPEFLIYFQGTGAADDSGLPNDRFFAVRPEGSVSTLKIQRTERGDSAVYLCASGHSGGGDTQYFGPGTRLTVL.

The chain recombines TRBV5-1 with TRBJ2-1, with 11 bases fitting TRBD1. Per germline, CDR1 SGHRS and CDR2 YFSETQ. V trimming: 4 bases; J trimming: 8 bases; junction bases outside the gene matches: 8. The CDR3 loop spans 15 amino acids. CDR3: CASSLRTGGFDEQFF. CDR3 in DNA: TGCGCCAGCAGCCTACGGACAGGGGGCTTCGATGAGCAGTTCTTC. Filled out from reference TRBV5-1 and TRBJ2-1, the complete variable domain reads KAGVTQTPRYLIKTRGQQVTLSCSPISGHRSVSWYQQTPGQGLQFLFEYFSETQRNKGNFPGRFSGRQFSNSRSEMNVSTLELGDSALYLCASSLRTGGFDEQFFGPGTRLTVL.

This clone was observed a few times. CDR3 in amino acids: CSAVGQPNQPQHF. CDR3 DNA: TGCAGCGCAGTGGGACAGCCGAATCAGCCCCAGCATTTT. The chain has TRBV29-1 and TRBJ1-5, with 7 bases matching TRBD1. Germline trimming cut 7 bases from V and 4 bases from J; bases unmatched to any gene: 7. The CDR3 consists of 13 residues. The germline gives CDR1 SQVTM, CDR2 ANQGSEA. Based on the CDR3 plus reference TRBV29-1 and TRBJ1-5, the full variable domain is SAVISQKPSRDICQRGTSLTIQCQVDSQVTMMFWYRQQPGQSLTLIATANQGSEATYESGFVIDKFPISRPNLTFSTLTVSNMSPEDSSIYLCSAVGQPNQPQHFGDGTRLSIL.

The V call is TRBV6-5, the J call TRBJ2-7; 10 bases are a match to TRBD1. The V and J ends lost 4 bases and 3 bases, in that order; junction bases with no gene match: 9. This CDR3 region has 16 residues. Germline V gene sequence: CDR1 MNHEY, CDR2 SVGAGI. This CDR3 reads CASSSSGTGVGYEQYF. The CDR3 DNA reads TGTGCCAGCAGTTCCTCGGGGACAGGGGTAGGCTACGAGCAGTACTTC.

Written as DNA, the CDR3 is TGTGCCAGCAGTAGGGGTTCAAACTATGGCTACACCTTC. The encoded protein is CASSRGSNYGYTF. The J gene is TRBJ1-2, the V gene TRBV28, with D maybe TRBD1 (5 bases). The CDR3 covers 13 residues. Trimming cost V 5 bases and J 2 bases, with 9 bases left between them. Germline loops: CDR1 MDHEN, CDR2 SYDVKM.

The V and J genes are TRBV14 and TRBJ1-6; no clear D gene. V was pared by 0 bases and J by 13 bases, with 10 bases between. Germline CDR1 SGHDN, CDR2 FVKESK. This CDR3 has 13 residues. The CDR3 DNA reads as TGTGCCAGCAGCCAAGACCTGGGTTCTCCCCTCCACTTT. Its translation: CASSQDLGSPLHF.

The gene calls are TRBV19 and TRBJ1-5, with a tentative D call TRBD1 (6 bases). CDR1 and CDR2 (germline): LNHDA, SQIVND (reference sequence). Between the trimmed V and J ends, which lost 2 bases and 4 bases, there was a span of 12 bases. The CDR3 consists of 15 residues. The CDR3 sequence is CASSISGASNQPQHF. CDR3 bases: TGTGCCAGTAGTATATCGGGGGCCTCAAATCAGCCCCAGCATTTT.

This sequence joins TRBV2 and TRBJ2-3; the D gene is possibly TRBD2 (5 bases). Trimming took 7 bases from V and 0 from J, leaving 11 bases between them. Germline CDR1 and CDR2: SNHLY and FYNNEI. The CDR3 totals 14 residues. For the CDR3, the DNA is TGTGCCAGCATTAGTGACTATAGCACAGATACGCAGTATTTT. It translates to CASISDYSTDTQYF.

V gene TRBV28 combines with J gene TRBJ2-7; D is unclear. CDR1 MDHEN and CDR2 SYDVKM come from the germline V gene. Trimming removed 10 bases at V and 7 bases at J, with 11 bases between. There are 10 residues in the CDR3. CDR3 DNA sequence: TGTGCCACAGCCTACGTTGAGCAGTACTTC. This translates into CATAYVEQYF.

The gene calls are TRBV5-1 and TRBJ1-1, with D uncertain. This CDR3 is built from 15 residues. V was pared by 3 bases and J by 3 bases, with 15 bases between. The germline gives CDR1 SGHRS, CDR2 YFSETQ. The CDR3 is CASSSRHAGDTEAFF. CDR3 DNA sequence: TGCGCCAGCAGCTCTAGACACGCTGGGGACACTGAAGCTTTCTTT.

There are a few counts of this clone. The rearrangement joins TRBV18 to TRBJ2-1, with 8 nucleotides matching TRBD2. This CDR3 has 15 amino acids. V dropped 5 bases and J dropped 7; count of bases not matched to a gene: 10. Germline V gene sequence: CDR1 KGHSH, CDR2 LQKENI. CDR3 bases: TGTGCCAGCTCATCGGGACTAGAAGCCGGGAATGAGCAGTTCTTC. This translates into CASSSGLEAGNEQFF.

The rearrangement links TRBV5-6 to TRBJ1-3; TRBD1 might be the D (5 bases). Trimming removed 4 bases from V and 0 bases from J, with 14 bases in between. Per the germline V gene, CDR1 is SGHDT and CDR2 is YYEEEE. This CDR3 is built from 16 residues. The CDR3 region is CASSSRQSVSGNTIYF. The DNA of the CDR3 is TGTGCCAGCAGCAGTAGACAGTCAGTCTCTGGAAACACCATATATTTT.

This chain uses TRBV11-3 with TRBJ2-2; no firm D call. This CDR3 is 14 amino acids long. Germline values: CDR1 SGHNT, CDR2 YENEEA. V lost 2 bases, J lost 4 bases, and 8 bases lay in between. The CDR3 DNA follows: TGTGCCAGCAGCTTAAGGTCCACCACCGGGGAGCTGTTTTTT. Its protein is CASSLRSTTGELFF.

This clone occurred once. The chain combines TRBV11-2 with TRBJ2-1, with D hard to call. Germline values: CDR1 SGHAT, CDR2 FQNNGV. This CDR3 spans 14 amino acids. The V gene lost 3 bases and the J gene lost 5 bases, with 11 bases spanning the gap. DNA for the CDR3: TGTGCCAGCAGCTTCAGGCTAGTCGACAATGAGCAGTTCTTC. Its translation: CASSFRLVDNEQFF.

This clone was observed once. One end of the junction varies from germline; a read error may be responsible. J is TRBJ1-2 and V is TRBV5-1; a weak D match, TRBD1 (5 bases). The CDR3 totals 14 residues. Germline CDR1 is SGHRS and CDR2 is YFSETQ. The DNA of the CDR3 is TGCGCCAGCAGCCCATCGGGGCAGGCTCCGCTCTTCGCCTTC. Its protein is CASSPSGQAPLFAF.

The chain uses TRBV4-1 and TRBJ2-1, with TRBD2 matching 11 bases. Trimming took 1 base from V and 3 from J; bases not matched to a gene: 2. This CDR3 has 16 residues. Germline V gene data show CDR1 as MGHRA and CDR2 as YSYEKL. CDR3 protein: CASSQGTSGYYNEQFF. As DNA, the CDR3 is TGCGCCAGCAGCCAAGGGACTAGCGGGTACTACAATGAGCAGTTCTTC.

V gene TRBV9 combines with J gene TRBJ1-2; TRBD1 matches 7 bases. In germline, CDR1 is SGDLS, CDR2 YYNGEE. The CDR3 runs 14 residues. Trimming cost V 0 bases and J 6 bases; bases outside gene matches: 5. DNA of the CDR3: TGTGCCAGCAGCGTAGGCGGGACAGATAATGGCTACACCTTC. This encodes CASSVGGTDNGYTF. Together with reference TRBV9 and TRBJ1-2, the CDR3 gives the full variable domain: DSGVTQTPKHLITATGQRVTLRCSPRSGDLSVYWYQQSLDQGLQFLIQYYNGEERAKGNILERFSAQQFPDLHSELNLSSLELGDSALYFCASSVGGTDNGYTFGSGTRLTVV.

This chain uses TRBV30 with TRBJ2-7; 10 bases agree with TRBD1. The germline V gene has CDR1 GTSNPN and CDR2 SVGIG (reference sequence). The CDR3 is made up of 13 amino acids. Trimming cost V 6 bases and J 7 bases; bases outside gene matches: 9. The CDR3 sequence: CACRTGGQWEQYF. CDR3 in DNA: TGTGCCTGTCGGACAGGGGGACAATGGGAGCAGTACTTC.

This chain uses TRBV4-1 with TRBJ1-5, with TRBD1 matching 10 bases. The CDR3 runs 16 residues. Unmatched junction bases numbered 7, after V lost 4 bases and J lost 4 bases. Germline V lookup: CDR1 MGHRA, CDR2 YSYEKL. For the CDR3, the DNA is TGCGCCAGCAGCCCTGGGACAGGGGCAGGGAATCAGCCCCAGCATTTT. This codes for CASSPGTGAGNQPQHF.

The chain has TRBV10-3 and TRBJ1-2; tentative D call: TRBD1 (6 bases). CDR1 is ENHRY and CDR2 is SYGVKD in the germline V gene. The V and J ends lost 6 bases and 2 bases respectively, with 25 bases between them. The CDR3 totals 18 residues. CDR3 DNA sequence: TGTGCCATCAGAAGGGGGGAGACAGCTAGGATCGGGAACTATGGCTACACCTTC. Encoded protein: CAIRRGETARIGNYGYTF.

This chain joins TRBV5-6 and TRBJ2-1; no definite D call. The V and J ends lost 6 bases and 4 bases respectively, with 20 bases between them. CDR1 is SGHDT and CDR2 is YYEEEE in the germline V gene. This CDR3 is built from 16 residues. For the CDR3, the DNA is TGTGCCAGCATTATGGGCCCCACAAGCCCTTACAATGAGCAGTTCTTC. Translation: CASIMGPTSPYNEQFF.

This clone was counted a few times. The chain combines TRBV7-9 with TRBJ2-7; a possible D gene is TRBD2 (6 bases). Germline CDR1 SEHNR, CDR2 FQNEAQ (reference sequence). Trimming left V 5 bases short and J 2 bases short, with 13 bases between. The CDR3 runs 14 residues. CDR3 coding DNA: TGTGCCAGCAGCCGCAAGGAGGGGCCCTACGAGCAGTACTTC. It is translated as CASSRKEGPYEQYF.

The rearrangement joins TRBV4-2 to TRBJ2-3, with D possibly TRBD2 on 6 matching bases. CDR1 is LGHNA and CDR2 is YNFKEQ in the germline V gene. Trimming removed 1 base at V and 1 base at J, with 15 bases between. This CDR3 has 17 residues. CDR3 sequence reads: CASSQGPTWGGTDTQYF. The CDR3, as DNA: TGTGCCAGCAGCCAAGGCCCCACTTGGGGGGGCACAGATACGCAGTATTTT.

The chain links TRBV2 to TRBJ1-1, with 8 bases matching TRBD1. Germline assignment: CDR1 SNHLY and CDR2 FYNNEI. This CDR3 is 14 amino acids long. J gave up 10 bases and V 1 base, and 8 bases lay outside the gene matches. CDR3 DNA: TGTGCCAGCAGTGAAGAGGCAGGGGGCATCCGAGCTTTCTTT. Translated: CASSEEAGGIRAFF.